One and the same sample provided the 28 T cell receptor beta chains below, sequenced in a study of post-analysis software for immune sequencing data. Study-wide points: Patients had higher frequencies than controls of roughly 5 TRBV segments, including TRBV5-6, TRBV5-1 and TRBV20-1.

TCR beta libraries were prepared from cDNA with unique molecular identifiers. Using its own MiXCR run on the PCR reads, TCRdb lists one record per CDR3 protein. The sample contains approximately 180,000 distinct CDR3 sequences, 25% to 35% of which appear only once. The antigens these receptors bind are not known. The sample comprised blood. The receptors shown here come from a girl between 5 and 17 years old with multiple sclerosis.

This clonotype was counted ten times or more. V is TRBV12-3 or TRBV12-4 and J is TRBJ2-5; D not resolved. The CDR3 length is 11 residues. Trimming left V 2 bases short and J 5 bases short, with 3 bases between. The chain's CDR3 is CASSLMETQYF. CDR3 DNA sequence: TGTGCCAGCAGTTTAATGGAGACCCAGTACTTC.

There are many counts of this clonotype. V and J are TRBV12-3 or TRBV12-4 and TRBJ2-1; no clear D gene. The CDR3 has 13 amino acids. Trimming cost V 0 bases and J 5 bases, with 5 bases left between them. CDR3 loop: CASSLAGNNEQFF. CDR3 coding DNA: TGTGCCAGCAGTTTAGCTGGGAACAATGAGCAGTTCTTC.

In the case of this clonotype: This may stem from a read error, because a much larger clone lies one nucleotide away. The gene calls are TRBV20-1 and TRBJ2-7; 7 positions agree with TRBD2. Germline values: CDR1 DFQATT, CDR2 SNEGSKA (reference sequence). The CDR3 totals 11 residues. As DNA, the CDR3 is TGCGGGGGGGACTGCTGCTACGAGCAGTACTTC. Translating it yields CGGDCCYEQYF.

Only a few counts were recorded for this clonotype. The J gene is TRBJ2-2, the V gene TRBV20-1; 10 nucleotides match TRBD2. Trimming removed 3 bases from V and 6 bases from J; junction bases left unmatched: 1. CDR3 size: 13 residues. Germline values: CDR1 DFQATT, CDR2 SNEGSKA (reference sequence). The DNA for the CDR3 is TGCAGTGCTAGGGGGACTAGCGCCGGGGAGCTGTTTTTT. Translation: CSARGTSAGELFF.

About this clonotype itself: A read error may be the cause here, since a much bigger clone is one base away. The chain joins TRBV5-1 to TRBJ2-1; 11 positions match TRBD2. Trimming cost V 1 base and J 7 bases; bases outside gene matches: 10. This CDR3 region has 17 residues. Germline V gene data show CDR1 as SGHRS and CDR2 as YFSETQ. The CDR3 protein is CASSLSTLAGGTNEQFF. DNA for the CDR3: TGCGCCAGCAGCTTGAGCACATTAGCGGGAGGGACTAATGAGCAGTTCTTC.

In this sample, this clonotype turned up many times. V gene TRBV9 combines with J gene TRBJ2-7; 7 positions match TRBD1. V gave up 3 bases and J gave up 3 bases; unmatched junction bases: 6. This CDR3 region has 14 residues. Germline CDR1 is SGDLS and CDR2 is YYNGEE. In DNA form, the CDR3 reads TGTGCCAGCAGCGCCTCGGGACAGTACTACGAGCAGTACTTC. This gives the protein CASSASGQYYEQYF. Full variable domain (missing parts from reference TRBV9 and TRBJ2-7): DSGVTQTPKHLITATGQRVTLRCSPRSGDLSVYWYQQSLDQGLQFLIQYYNGEERAKGNILERFSAQQFPDLHSELNLSSLELGDSALYFCASSASGQYYEQYFGPGTRLTVT.

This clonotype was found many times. CDR3 sequence: CASSWDRGRENGYTF. Here the CDR3 DNA reads TGTGCCAGCAGTTGGGACAGGGGGCGTGAGAATGGCTACACCTTC. The V and J genes are TRBV2 and TRBJ1-2, with 12 bases identical to TRBD1. V shed 5 bases, J shed 6 bases, and the junction held 7 bases outside the gene matches. The germline gives CDR1 SNHLY, CDR2 FYNNEI. The CDR3 consists of 15 residues.

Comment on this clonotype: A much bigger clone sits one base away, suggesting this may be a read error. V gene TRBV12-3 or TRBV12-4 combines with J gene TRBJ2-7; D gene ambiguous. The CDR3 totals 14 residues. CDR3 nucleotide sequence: TGTGCCGGCAGTTTCGACGGAACAGACTACGAGCAGTACTTC. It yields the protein CAGSFDGTDYEQYF.

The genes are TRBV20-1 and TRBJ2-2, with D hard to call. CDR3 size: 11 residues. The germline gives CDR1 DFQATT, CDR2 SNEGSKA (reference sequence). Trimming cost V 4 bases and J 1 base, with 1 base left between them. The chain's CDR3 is CSAKNTGELFF. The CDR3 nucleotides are TGCAGTGCTAAGAACACCGGGGAGCTGTTTTTT.

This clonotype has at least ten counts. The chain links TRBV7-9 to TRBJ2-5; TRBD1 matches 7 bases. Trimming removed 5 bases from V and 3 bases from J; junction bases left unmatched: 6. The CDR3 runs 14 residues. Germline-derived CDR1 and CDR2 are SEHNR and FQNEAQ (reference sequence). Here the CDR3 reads CASSQGGLKETQYF. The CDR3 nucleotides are TGTGCCAGCAGCCAAGGGGGCTTGAAAGAGACCCAGTACTTC.

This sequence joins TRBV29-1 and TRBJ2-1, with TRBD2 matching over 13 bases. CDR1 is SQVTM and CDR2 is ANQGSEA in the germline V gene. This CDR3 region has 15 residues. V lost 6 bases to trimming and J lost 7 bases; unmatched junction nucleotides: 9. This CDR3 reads CSVGLAGVRINEQFF. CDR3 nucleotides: TGCAGCGTCGGACTAGCGGGAGTCAGGATAAATGAGCAGTTCTTC.

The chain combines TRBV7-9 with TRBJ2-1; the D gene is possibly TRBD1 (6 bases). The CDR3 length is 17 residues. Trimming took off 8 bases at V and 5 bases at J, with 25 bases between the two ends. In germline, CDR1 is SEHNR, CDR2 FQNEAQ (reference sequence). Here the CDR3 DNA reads TGTGCCAGCCGAGCTTATGGGGACACCAAGTCCCACAATGAGCAGTTCTTC. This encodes CASRAYGDTKSHNEQFF.

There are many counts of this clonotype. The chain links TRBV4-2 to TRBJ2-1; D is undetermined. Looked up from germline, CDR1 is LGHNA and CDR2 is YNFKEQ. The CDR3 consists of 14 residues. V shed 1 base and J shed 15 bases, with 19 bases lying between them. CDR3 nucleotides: TGTGCCAGCAGCCAAGTGAGCACCCCAGAAGCAGGGTTCTTC. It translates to CASSQVSTPEAGFF.

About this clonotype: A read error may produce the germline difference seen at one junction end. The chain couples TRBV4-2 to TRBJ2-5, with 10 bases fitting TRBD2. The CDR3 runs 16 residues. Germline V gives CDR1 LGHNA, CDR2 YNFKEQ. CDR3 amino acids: CAGSQVIGLADNEQYF. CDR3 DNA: TGTGCCGGCAGCCAAGTCATCGGACTAGCGGACAATGAGCAGTACTTC.

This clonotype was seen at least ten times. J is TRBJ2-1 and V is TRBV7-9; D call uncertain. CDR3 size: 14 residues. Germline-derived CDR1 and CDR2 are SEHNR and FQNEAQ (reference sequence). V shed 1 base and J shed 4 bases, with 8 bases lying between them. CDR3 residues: CASSLEVGYNEQFF. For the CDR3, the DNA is TGTGCCAGCAGCTTAGAGGTCGGATACAATGAGCAGTTCTTC.

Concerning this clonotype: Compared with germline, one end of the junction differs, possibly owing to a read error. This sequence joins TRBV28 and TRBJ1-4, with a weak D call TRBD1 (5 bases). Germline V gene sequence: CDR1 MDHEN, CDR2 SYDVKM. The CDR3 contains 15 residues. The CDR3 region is CASSTAGATNEKRFF. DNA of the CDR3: TGTGCCAGCAGTACGGCTGGGGCAACTAATGAAAAACGGTTTTTT.

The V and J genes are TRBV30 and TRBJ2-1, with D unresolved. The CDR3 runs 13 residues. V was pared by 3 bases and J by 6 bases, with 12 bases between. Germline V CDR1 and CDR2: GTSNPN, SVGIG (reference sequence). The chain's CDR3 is CAWSLQPFNEQFF. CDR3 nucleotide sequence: TGTGCCTGGAGCCTTCAGCCGTTCAATGAGCAGTTCTTC. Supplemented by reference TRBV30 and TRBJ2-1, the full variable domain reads SQTIHQWPATLVQPVGSPLSLECTVEGTSNPNLYWYRQAAGRGLQLLFYSVGIGQISSEVPQNLSASRPQDRQFILSSKKLLLSDSGFYLCAWSLQPFNEQFFGPGTRLTVL.

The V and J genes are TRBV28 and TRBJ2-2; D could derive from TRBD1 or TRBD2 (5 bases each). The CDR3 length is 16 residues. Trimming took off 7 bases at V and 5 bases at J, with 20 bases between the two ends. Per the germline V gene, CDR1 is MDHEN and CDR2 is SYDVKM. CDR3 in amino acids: CASNSGAAAGTGELFF. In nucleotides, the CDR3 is TGTGCCAGCAACTCCGGGGCAGCGGCAGGGACCGGGGAGCTGTTTTTT.

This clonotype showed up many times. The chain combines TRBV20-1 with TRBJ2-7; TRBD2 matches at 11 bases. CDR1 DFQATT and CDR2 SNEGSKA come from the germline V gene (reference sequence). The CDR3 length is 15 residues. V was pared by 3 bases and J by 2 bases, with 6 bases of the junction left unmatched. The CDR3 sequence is CSARRGLAATYEQYF. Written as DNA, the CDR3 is TGCAGTGCTAGGAGGGGACTAGCGGCCACCTACGAGCAGTACTTC.

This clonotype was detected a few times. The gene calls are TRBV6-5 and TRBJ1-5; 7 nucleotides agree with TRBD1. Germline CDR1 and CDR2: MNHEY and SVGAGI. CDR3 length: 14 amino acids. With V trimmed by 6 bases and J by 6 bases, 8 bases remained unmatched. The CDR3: CASSLNRGGQPQHF. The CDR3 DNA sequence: TGTGCCAGCAGCCTGAACAGGGGCGGTCAGCCCCAGCATTTT.

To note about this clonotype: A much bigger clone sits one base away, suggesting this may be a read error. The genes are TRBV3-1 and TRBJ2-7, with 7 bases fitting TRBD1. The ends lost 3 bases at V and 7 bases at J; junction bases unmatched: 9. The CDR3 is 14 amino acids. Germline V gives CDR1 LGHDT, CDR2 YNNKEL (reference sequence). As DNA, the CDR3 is TGTGCCAGCAGCCAGGGACAGTATGGCAATGAGCAGTACTTC. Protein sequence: CASSQGQYGNEQYF.

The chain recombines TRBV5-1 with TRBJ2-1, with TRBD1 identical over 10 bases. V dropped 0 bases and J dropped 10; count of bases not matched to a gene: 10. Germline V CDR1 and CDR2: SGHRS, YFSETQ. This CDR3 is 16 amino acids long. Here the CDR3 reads CASSLAPDRGTYEQFF. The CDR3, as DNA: TGCGCCAGCAGCTTGGCCCCGGACAGGGGGACCTACGAGCAGTTCTTC. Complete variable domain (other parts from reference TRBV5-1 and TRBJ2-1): KAGVTQTPRYLIKTRGQQVTLSCSPISGHRSVSWYQQTPGQGLQFLFEYFSETQRNKGNFPGRFSGRQFSNSRSEMNVSTLELGDSALYLCASSLAPDRGTYEQFFGPGTRLTVL.

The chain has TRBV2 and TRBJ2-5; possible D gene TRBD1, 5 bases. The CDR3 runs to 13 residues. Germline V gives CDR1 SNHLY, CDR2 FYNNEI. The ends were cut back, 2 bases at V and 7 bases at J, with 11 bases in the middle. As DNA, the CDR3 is TGTGCCAGCAGTGAAATCAGGGAAGGGACCCAGTACTTC. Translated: CASSEIREGTQYF. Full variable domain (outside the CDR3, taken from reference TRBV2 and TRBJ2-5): EPEVTQTPSHQVTQMGQEVILRCVPISNHLYFYWYRQILGQKVEFLVSFYNNEISEKSEIFDDQFSVERPDGSNFTLKIRSTKLEDSAMYFCASSEIREGTQYFGPGTRLLVL.

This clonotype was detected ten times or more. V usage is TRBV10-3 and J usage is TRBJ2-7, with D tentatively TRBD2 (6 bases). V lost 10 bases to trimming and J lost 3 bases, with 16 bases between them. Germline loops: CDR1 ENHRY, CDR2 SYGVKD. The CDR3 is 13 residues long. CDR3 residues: CATTGLPDYEQYF. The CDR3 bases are TGTGCCACCACGGGACTCCCAGACTACGAGCAGTACTTC.

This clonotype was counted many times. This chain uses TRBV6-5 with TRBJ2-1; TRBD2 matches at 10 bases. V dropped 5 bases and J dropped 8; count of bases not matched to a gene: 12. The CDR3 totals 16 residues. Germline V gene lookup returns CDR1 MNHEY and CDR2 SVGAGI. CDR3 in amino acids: CASSRSSGTSDDEQFF. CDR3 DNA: TGTGCCAGCAGTCGCTCCTCCGGGACTAGCGATGATGAGCAGTTCTTC.

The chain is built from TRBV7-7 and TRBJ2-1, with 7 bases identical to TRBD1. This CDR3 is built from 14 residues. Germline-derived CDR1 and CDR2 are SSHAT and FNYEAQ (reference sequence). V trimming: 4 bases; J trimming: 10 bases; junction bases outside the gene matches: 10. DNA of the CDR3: TGTGCCAGCAGCTGGGGCAGGGGGTGCGACGAGCAGTTCTTC. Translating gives CASSWGRGCDEQFF.

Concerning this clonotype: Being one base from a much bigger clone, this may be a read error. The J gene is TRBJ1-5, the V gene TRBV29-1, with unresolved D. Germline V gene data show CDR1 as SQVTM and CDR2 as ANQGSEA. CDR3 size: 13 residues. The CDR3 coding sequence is TGCAGCGTTGCTCAAGTCAGTAATCACCCCCAGCATTTT. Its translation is CSVAQVSNHPQHF. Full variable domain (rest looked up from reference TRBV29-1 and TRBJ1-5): SAVISQKPSRDICQRGTSLTIQCQVDSQVTMMFWYRQQPGQSLTLIATANQGSEATYESGFVIDKFPISRPNLTFSTLTVSNMSPEDSSIYLCSVAQVSNHPQHFGDGTRLSIL.

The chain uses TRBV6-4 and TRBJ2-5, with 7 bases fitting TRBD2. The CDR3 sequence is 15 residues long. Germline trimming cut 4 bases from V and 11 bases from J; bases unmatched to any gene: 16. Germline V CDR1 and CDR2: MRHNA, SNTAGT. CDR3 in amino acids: CASSVGLAAVNEQYF. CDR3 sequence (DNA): TGTGCCAGCAGTGTCGGTCTAGCGGCCGTTAATGAGCAGTACTTC.